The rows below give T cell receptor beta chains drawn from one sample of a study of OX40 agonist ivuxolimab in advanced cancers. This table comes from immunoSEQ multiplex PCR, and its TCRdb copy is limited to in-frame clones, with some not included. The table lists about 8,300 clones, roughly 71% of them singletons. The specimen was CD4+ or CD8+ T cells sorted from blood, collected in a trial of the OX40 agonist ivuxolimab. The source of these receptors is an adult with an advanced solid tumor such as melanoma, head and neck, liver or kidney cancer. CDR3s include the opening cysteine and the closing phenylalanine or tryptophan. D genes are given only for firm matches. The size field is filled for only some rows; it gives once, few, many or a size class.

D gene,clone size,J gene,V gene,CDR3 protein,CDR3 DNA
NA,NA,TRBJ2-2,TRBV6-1,CANRASGGPGELFF,TGTGCCAACAGAGCGTCGGGGGGCCCCGGGGAGCTGTTTTTT
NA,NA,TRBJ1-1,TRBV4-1,CASSQLSANTEAFF,TGCGCCAGCAGCCAATTGTCAGCGAACACTGAAGCTTTCTTT
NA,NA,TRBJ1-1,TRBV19,CASSKRNTGPNTEAFF,TGTGCCAGTAGTAAGAGGAATACCGGACCGAACACTGAAGCTTTCTTT
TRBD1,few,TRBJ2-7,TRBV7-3,CASSRTGGGEQYF,TGTGCCAGCAGCCGGACAGGGGGCGGCGAGCAGTACTTC
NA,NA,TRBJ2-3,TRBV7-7,CASSYGEGDTQYF,TGTGCCAGCAGCTACGGGGAAGGGGATACGCAGTATTTT
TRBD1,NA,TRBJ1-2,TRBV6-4,CASSETGGEANYGYTF,TGTGCCAGCAGTGAGACAGGGGGCGAAGCTAACTATGGCTACACCTTC
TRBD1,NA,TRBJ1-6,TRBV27,CATSSGQGGYNSPLHF,TGTGCCACTTCGTCGGGACAGGGCGGCTATAATTCACCCCTCCACTTT
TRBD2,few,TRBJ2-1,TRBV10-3,CAISDAAGDYNEQFF,TGTGCCATCAGTGATGCAGCGGGAGACTACAATGAGCAGTTCTTC
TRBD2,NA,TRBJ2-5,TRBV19,CASSTTSGGQETQYF,TGTGCCAGTAGTACGACTAGCGGGGGTCAAGAGACCCAGTACTTC
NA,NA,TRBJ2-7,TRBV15,CATSTQGSDVGEQYF,TGTGCCACCAGCACGCAGGGATCTGACGTTGGCGAGCAGTACTTC
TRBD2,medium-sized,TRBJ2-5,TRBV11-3,CASSPRLAGGQIQETQYF,TGTGCCAGCAGCCCCCGACTAGCGGGCGGGCAAATACAAGAGACCCAGTACTTC
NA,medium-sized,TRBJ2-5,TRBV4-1,CASSPAGQETQYF,TGCGCCAGCAGCCCCGCGGGGCAAGAGACCCAGTACTTC
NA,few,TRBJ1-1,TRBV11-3,CASSLGRSTEAFF,TGTGCCAGCAGCTTAGGGCGGAGCACTGAAGCTTTCTTT
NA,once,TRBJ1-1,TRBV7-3,CASSLKGGTSAGAFF,TGTGCCAGCAGCTTAAAAGGCGGGACCTCTGCGGGAGCTTTCTTT
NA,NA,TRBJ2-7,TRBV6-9,CASSSSAGIYEQYF,NA
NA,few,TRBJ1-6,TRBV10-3,CAISEVAGNNSPLHF,TGTGCCATCAGTGAGGTCGCAGGAAATAATTCACCCCTCCACTTT
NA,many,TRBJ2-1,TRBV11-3,CASSLWRHEQFF,TGTGCCAGCAGCTTATGGCGGCATGAGCAGTTCTTC
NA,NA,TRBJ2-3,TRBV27,CASGEVGADTQYF,TGTGCCAGCGGGGAAGTCGGCGCAGATACGCAGTATTTT
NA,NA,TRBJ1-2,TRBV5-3,CASSQEEGAGYGYTF,TGTGCCAGCAGCCAAGAAGAAGGGGCTGGCTATGGCTACACCTTC